Following are 13 T cell receptor beta chains from one sample sequenced in a study of blood T cell repertoires in COVID-19. Profiling relied on immunoSEQ multiplex PCR, and the TCRdb table lists in-frame clones only, not all of them. Among 250,000 to 350,000 clones, roughly 90% were seen once, and the ten largest hold roughly 0.96%. Specimen: peripheral blood. Every receptor here comes from a woman aged 40 to 55 who had recovered from COVID-19.

The count of this clone is one. The V call is TRBV9, the J call TRBJ1-1, with D perhaps matching TRBD1 (5 bases). CDR1 and CDR2 from the germline V gene are SGDLS and YYNGEE. Trimming removed 4 bases from V and 0 bases from J, with 10 bases in between. CDR3 length: 14 amino acids. Here the CDR3 reads CASSLGGLNTEAFF. CDR3 in DNA: TGTGCCAGCAGCTTGGGGGGGTTGAACACTGAAGCTTTCTTT.

The chain is built from TRBV18 and TRBJ2-7, with a tentative D call TRBD1 (6 bases). This CDR3 has 13 residues. Germline lookup yields CDR1 KGHSH and CDR2 LQKENI. Trimming cost V 6 bases and J 2 bases, with 11 bases left between them. The DNA of the CDR3 is TGTGCCAGCTCCCGGACAGCCCCCTACGAGCAGTACTTC. Amino acids: CASSRTAPYEQYF.

This chain links TRBV2 with TRBJ2-3, with 12 bases fitting TRBD2. V shed 8 bases and J 3 bases; nucleotides not matched to a gene: 9. The CDR3 runs to 16 residues. Germline V CDR1 and CDR2: SNHLY, FYNNEI. The CDR3: CASSRQTSGRTDTQYF. The CDR3 DNA reads TGTGCCAGCTCCCGCCAGACTAGCGGGAGAACAGATACGCAGTATTTT. Filled out from reference TRBV2 and TRBJ2-3, the complete variable domain reads EPEVTQTPSHQVTQMGQEVILRCVPISNHLYFYWYRQILGQKVEFLVSFYNNEISEKSEIFDDQFSVERPDGSNFTLKIRSTKLEDSAMYFCASSRQTSGRTDTQYFGPGTRLTVL.

This clone was found a few times. The chain couples TRBV16 to TRBJ2-5; D is possibly TRBD1 (5 bases). Trimming cost V 5 bases and J 10 bases, with 14 bases left between them. This CDR3 is 12 amino acids long. Germline V CDR1 and CDR2: KGHSY, FQNENV. CDR3 sequence: CASSGVGASQYF. The CDR3 DNA sequence: TGTGCCAGCAGCGGCGTAGGGGCGAGCCAGTACTTC.

This chain links TRBV21-1 with TRBJ2-7; TRBD1 is the table's D call, not checked against the DNA. TRBV21-1 is reported as a pseudogene. The CDR3 has 16 residues. Here the CDR3 reads CASNNGGTASSYEQYF. The CDR3, as DNA: TGTGCCAGCAACAATGGGGGCACTGCCAGCTCCTACGAGCAGTACTTC.

This clone has only one observation. The DNA for the CDR3 is TGTGCCTGGAAAACTCAGGGTGGCGCCGGGGAGCTGTTTTTT. It codes for CAWKTQGGAGELFF. J is TRBJ2-2 and V is TRBV30; possibly TRBD1 for D (5 bases). V was shortened by 4 bases and J by 6 bases, with 15 bases between the two germline ends. The CDR3 spans 14 residues. The V gene's germline CDR1 is GTSNPN and CDR2 SVGIG (reference sequence).

The V gene is TRBV11-2, the J gene TRBJ2-7; possible D gene TRBD1, 6 bases. The germline CDR1 and CDR2 sequences are SGHAT and FQNNGV. V was trimmed by 5 bases and J by 0 bases, leaving 14 bases between them. This CDR3 comprises 15 residues. The CDR3 DNA reads TGTGCCAGCAGCACAGGACAGTGGAGCTCCTACGAGCAGTACTTC. Protein: CASSTGQWSSYEQYF.

This rearrangement joins TRBV18 to TRBJ1-2, with 10 bases lining up with TRBD1. Losses at the gene ends were 5 bases for V and 4 bases for J; bases not matched to a gene: 16. Germline-derived CDR1 and CDR2 are KGHSH and LQKENI. This CDR3 contains 18 residues. The CDR3 region is CASSTGPGQGSLSYGYTF. CDR3 in DNA: TGTGCCAGCTCAACCGGTCCGGGACAGGGGTCCCTATCCTATGGCTACACCTTC.

The CDR3 region has the DNA TGTGCCAGCAGCTTGGCGACCAGGTACGAGCAGTACTTC. This encodes CASSLATRYEQYF. The rearrangement uses TRBV5-6 and TRBJ2-7, with no clear D. The CDR3 is made up of 13 amino acids. Trimming shortened V by 0 bases and J by 4 bases, and 8 bases separated the two germline ends. Germline V gene data show CDR1 as SGHDT and CDR2 as YYEEEE.

The chain has TRBV7-2 and TRBJ2-1, with 7 bases fitting TRBD1. Germline CDR1 and CDR2: SGHTA and FQGNSA. This CDR3 is 16 amino acids long. V shed 2 bases and J 3 bases; nucleotides not matched to a gene: 7. The CDR3 DNA follows: TGTGCCAGCAGCTTATTCCCGGGACAGCTCTACAATGAGCAGTTCTTC. It is translated as CASSLFPGQLYNEQFF.

This chain connects TRBV11-1 to TRBJ2-5; unclear D gene. Germline V gene sequence: CDR1 SGHAT, CDR2 FQDESV (reference sequence). The CDR3 runs 12 residues. The V end lost 5 bases, the J end lost 7 bases, and 11 bases lay between the germline ends. In nucleotides, the CDR3 is TGTGCCAGCAGCGCGGCGTTGGGGACCCAGTACTTC. Amino acids: CASSAALGTQYF.

This chain connects TRBV19 to TRBJ2-1; 10 bases align to TRBD2. The CDR3 covers 15 residues. CDR1 is LNHDA and CDR2 is SQIVND in the germline V gene (reference sequence). Losses at the gene ends were 6 bases for V and 7 bases for J; bases not matched to a gene: 9. The CDR3 sequence is CASSDDSGRTNEQFF. CDR3 DNA: TGTGCCAGTAGCGACGATAGCGGGAGGACGAATGAGCAGTTCTTC.

This clone was counted a single time. Other nucleotide sequences in the sample specify the same CDR3. The gene calls are TRBV2 and TRBJ2-1; D unclear. CDR1 and CDR2 (germline): SNHLY, FYNNEI. V shed 1 base and J shed 1 base, with 8 bases lying between them. The CDR3 extends over 15 amino acids. The CDR3 nucleotides read TGTGCCAGCAGTGAAGTATCGGGTTCCTACAATGAGCAGTTCTTC. Protein: CASSEVSGSYNEQFF.